These 12 T cell receptor beta chains were all obtained from the same sample, sequenced in a study of cytomegalovirus exposure and HLA in healthy donors. The PCR contained 60 Vbeta and 13 Jbeta primers. The repertoire was sequenced with immunoSEQ multiplex PCR; TCRdb's copy has only in-frame clones and lacks some. This repertoire shows some 200,000 clones, roughly four fifths found once; its top ten account for 0.7% to 0.95%. Input material: PBMCs. These receptors were collected from a young woman in good health and CMV-seronegative.

This sequence joins TRBV7-9 and TRBJ1-1, with a weak D call TRBD1 (5 bases). Trimming took off 5 bases at V and 2 bases at J, with 9 bases between the two ends. The V gene's germline CDR1 is SEHNR and CDR2 FQNEAQ (reference sequence). CDR3 size: 13 residues. CDR3 sequence: CASSADTNTEAFF. The CDR3 DNA reads as TGTGCCAGCAGCGCGGACACCAACACTGAAGCTTTCTTT.

The genes are TRBV7-9 and TRBJ2-1; 7 nucleotides align to TRBD2. With V trimmed by 6 bases and J by 1 base, 15 bases remained unmatched. Germline CDR1 SEHNR, CDR2 FQNEAQ (reference sequence). The CDR3 length is 18 residues. CDR3 nucleotide sequence: TGTGCCAGCAGTCCAACCCTCGGGGGGACGGGGTCCTACAATGAGCAGTTCTTC. It translates to CASSPTLGGTGSYNEQFF.

The chain carries TRBV2 and TRBJ1-5, with 9 positions matching TRBD1. The germline V gene encodes CDR1 SNHLY and CDR2 FYNNEI. The CDR3 totals 14 residues. V gave up 7 bases and J gave up 4 bases; unmatched junction bases: 5. The CDR3 DNA sequence: TGTGCCAGCACCCAGACAGGGGGGAATCAGCCCCAGCATTTT. It is translated as CASTQTGGNQPQHF. Based on the CDR3 plus reference TRBV2 and TRBJ1-5, the full variable domain is EPEVTQTPSHQVTQMGQEVILRCVPISNHLYFYWYRQILGQKVEFLVSFYNNEISEKSEIFDDQFSVERPDGSNFTLKIRSTKLEDSAMYFCASTQTGGNQPQHFGDGTRLSIL.

The chain is built from TRBV2 and TRBJ2-2; TRBD1 matches at 8 bases. Germline V gives CDR1 SNHLY, CDR2 FYNNEI. The CDR3 spans 13 residues. V trimming: 6 bases; J trimming: 7 bases; junction bases outside the gene matches: 4. CDR3 bases: TGTGCCAGCAGGACAGGGGAGGTCGGGGAGCTGTTTTTT. Amino acid sequence: CASRTGEVGELFF.

This chain connects TRBV18 to TRBJ1-2; D unclear. V lost 0 bases and J lost 8, with 10 bases in between. The CDR3 loop spans 13 amino acids. The germline gives CDR1 KGHSH, CDR2 LQKENI. CDR3 sequence: CASSPPGSGGYTF. In nucleotides, the CDR3 is TGTGCCAGCTCACCACCCGGGTCGGGAGGCTACACCTTC.

CDR3 region: CASSWTGGGSGYTF. The CDR3 coding sequence is TGTGCCAGCAGCTGGACAGGGGGAGGGAGTGGCTACACCTTC. The chain recombines TRBV5-5 with TRBJ1-2, with 10 bases lining up with TRBD1. The V gene end was trimmed by 3 bases and the J gene end by 7 bases; junction bases not matched to a gene: 6. Looked up from germline, CDR1 is SGHKS and CDR2 is YYEKEE (reference sequence). The CDR3 is 14 amino acids.

The rearrangement joins TRBV10-3 to TRBJ1-3, with 7 bases lining up with TRBD1. The CDR3 length is 15 residues. V lost 4 bases and J lost 0; bases outside the gene matches: 3. Germline CDR1 and CDR2: ENHRY and SYGVKD. The CDR3 region has the DNA TGTGCCATCAGTGGGGACAGTGTCTCTGGAAACACCATATATTTT. It is translated as CAISGDSVSGNTIYF.

The chain couples TRBV7-9 to TRBJ1-5, with 9 bases matching TRBD1. The CDR3 has 15 residues. Germline assignment: CDR1 SEHNR and CDR2 FQNEAQ (reference sequence). V lost 7 bases and J lost 6; bases outside the gene matches: 10. The CDR3 loop reads CASTVTGGASQPQHF. CDR3 nucleotide sequence: TGTGCCAGCACCGTTACAGGGGGCGCTTCTCAGCCCCAGCATTTT.

The genes are TRBV11-2 and TRBJ1-1; D may be TRBD1 (6 bases). Between the trimmed V and J ends, which lost 5 bases and 0 bases, there was a span of 13 bases. Germline V gene sequence: CDR1 SGHAT, CDR2 FQNNGV. This CDR3 has 15 residues. DNA of the CDR3: TGTGCCAGCAGCCCCGAACAGGGACTGAACACTGAAGCTTTCTTT. It is translated as CASSPEQGLNTEAFF.

Concerning this clone: One end of the junction fails to match germline, which may point to a read error. The V call is TRBV7-9, the J call TRBJ1-2, with D uncertain. Germline V CDR1 and CDR2: SEHNR, FQNEAQ (reference sequence). The CDR3 loop spans 12 amino acids. CDR3 coding DNA: TGTTCCAGCAGCTTAGGGTCCGGTGGCTACACCTTC. This translates into CSSSLGSGGYTF. Together with reference TRBV7-9 and TRBJ1-2, the CDR3 gives the full variable domain: DTGVSQNPRHKITKRGQNVTFRCDPISEHNRLYWYRQTLGQGPEFLTYFQNEAQLEKSRLLSDRFSAERPKGSFSTLEIQRTEQGDSAMYLCSSSLGSGGYTFGSGTRLTVV.

This clone has a single count. Other DNA sequences in this specimen translate into the identical CDR3. This chain uses TRBV19 with TRBJ1-1, with D possibly being TRBD1 (5 bases). Germline V gives CDR1 LNHDA, CDR2 SQIVND (reference sequence). Deletions cut 3 bases from V and 1 base from J, with 9 bases between. This CDR3 is 14 amino acids long. CDR3 nucleotide sequence: TGTGCCAGTAGTATCGGGGGAAGGAACACTGAAGCTTTCTTT. It codes for CASSIGGRNTEAFF.

To note about this clone: Different DNA sequences within this sample yield the same CDR3. This chain links TRBV5-1 with TRBJ1-1, with 8 positions matching TRBD1. CDR1 is SGHRS, CDR2 YFSETQ, per germline. The trim removed 0 bases at V and 1 base at J, leaving 2 bases unmatched. This CDR3 region has 15 residues. CDR3 nucleotide sequence: TGCGCCAGCAGCTTGGGCCAGGGGGCGAACACTGAAGCTTTCTTT. Translating gives CASSLGQGANTEAFF.